These T cell receptor beta chains were read from a single sample in a study of CD8 T cells in ankylosing spondylitis. A single record per CDR3 protein comes from TCRdb applying MiXCR to the 5' RACE reads. The data show fewer than 250,000 distinct CDR3 sequences, 32% seen once. Sequenced sample: blood, either unsorted or a sorted T cell fraction (not recorded which). Source of these receptors: a male donor with ankylosing spondylitis or in good health (not recorded which). Each CDR3 is given with its conserved first and last residue. A D gene is named only where the DNA matches it firmly. For some rows the clone size is stated as once, few or many, or as a class when expanded; others skip it.

TRBJ2-3 TRBV20-1 TRBD2 - TGCAGTGCTGTACTAGCGGGGGGGCCGGGTACGCAGTATTTT CSAVLAGGPGTQYF
TRBJ2-1 TRBV12-3/TRBV12-4 - - TGTGCCAGCAGTCCCCGCGGGGGCGCGGTCCATGAGCAGTTCTTC CASSPRGGAVHEQFF
TRBJ2-7 TRBV12-3/TRBV12-4 TRBD1 - TGTGCCAGCAGCCTAGGACAGGGCGGAAAGTCCGAGCAGTACTTC CASSLGQGGKSEQYF
TRBJ1-2 TRBV11-2 - - TGTGCCAGCAGCGGCGCCGGGACACCTTCTAACTATGGCTACACCTTC CASSGAGTPSNYGYTF
TRBJ2-1 TRBV18 TRBD1 - TGTGCCAGCTCGATCGGACAGGCAAACAATGAGCAGTTCTTC CASSIGQANNEQFF
TRBJ2-4 TRBV5-5 - - TGTGCCAGCAGCTTGGGGAGGTTAGCCAAAAACATTCAGTACTTC CASSLGRLAKNIQYF
TRBJ1-1 TRBV20-1 - - TGCAGTGCTAGAGGAGAACAGAGCGATAACACTGAAGCTTTCTTT CSARGEQSDNTEAFF
TRBJ1-1 TRBV5-1 - - TGCGCCAGCAGCCTCGGGATGGGCACTGAAGCTTTCTTT CASSLGMGTEAFF
TRBJ2-1 TRBV5-6 - many TGTGCCAGCAGCTTGTTTGTCTACAATGAGCAGTTCTTC CASSLFVYNEQFF
TRBJ2-3 TRBV6-5 - - TGTGCCAGCAGTTACTCGAATAGTAACACAGATACGCAGTATTTT CASSYSNSNTDTQYF
TRBJ1-1 TRBV29-1 TRBD1 - TGCAGCGCGAGACAGGGGGCGTTTTCTGAAGCTTTCTTT CSARQGAFSEAFF
TRBJ2-7 TRBV12-3/TRBV12-4 - - TGTGCCAGCAGTACCCTTTACGAGCAGTACTTC CASSTLYEQYF
TRBJ1-5 TRBV20-1 - few TGCAGTGCTAGTAAAGGGGTCAATCAGCCCCAGCATTTT CSASKGVNQPQHF
TRBJ1-1 TRBV5-5 - - TGTGCCAGCGACAGGTTCGCCCTAAACATGAACACTGAAGCTTTCTTT CASDRFALNMNTEAFF
TRBJ2-2 TRBV29-1 - many TGCAGCGTTCCCGGGACCAACACCGGGGAGCTGTTTTTT CSVPGTNTGELFF
TRBJ1-5 TRBV12-3/TRBV12-4 - - TGTGCCAGCAGTTTTGGCAATCAGCCCCAGCATTTT CASSFGNQPQHF
TRBJ2-7 TRBV29-1 - many TGCAGCGTTGCCAGTCTTGGGTACGAGCAGTACTTC CSVASLGYEQYF
TRBJ2-4 TRBV3-1 - - TGTGCCAGCAGCCAAGGGAAGAGCCTTGGCATTCAGTACTTC CASSQGKSLGIQYF
TRBJ2-1 TRBV9 TRBD2 - TGTGCCAGCAGCGGAAGCGGGGCCTGGCAGTTCTTC CASSGSGAWQFF
TRBJ2-3 TRBV5-1 TRBD2 - TGCGCCAGCAGTCCCGGACTAGCGGACACAGATACGCAGTATTTT CASSPGLADTDTQYF
TRBJ2-2 TRBV29-1 - few TGCAGCGTTGAATTGCGCGGGGGCGGGTACACCGGGGAGCTGTTTTTT CSVELRGGGYTGELFF
TRBJ2-1 TRBV7-8 TRBD1 - TGTGCCAGCAGCATGACAGGGAATGAGCAGTTCTTC CASSMTGNEQFF
TRBJ1-1 TRBV20-1 - few TGCAGTGCCCGAAAGGACAGGAACACTGAAGCTTTCTTT CSARKDRNTEAFF
TRBJ2-3 TRBV24-1 - - TGTGCCACCAGTGTGACTACAGGCTCTAGCACAGATACGCAGTATTTT CATSVTTGSSTDTQYF
TRBJ2-3 TRBV12-3/TRBV12-4 TRBD1 few TGTGCCAGCAGGCTAACCGGGACAGGGAGGGCAGATACGCAGTATTTT CASRLTGTGRADTQYF
TRBJ1-5 TRBV3-1 - - TGTGCCAGCAGCCAAGGGGTTGGTGGTACTCAGCCCCAGCATTTT CASSQGVGGTQPQHF
TRBJ2-7 TRBV5-4 - - TGTGCCAGCAGCTCCGCAGGAGGGGACGAGCAGTACTTC CASSSAGGDEQYF
TRBJ2-6 TRBV9 - - TGTGCCAGCACATCTCCGTTACTCTCTGGGGCCAACGTCCTGACTTTC CASTSPLLSGANVLTF
TRBJ2-3 TRBV13 TRBD2 - TGTGCCAGCCGCGGTAGGGGACTAGTTTCCGCAGATACGCAGTATTTT CASRGRGLVSADTQYF
TRBJ2-7 TRBV20-1 TRBD2 - TGCAGTGCCCCGGGGGGGGGTAATACCTACGAGCAGTACTTC CSAPGGGNTYEQYF
TRBJ2-2 TRBV11-3 TRBD1 - TGTGCCAGCAGATTTCAGGGGGCCGGGGAGCTGTTTTTT CASRFQGAGELFF
TRBJ1-5 TRBV20-1 - - TGCAGTGCTAGTCCGGCGGGGGGGAATAGCAATCAGCCCCAGCATTTT CSASPAGGNSNQPQHF
TRBJ2-2 TRBV5-6 TRBD1 once TGTGCCAGCAGTCCGACAGGGGCCCCGGTGACCGGGGAGCTGTTTTTT CASSPTGAPVTGELFF
TRBJ2-1 TRBV20-1 TRBD2 few TGCAGTGCTAGAGATTTAGCGGGGTTCCACAATGAGCAGTTCTTC CSARDLAGFHNEQFF
TRBJ2-7 TRBV9 - - TGTGCCAGCAGCGTATCCGCTGGGACGGACTACGAGCAGTACTTC CASSVSAGTDYEQYF
TRBJ1-6 TRBV12-3/TRBV12-4 TRBD1 - TGTGCCAGCAGCAGGGGACAGATTAATTCACCCCTCCACTTT CASSRGQINSPLHF
TRBJ1-4 TRBV20-1 - few TGCAGTGCTAGAGTTCGGCAATCAGAAAAACTGTTTTTT CSARVRQSEKLFF
TRBJ2-2 TRBV5-4 - - TGTGCCAGCAGCTTGTGGGGCGGCGGCCCGGCCGGGGAGCTGTTTTTT CASSLWGGGPAGELFF
TRBJ1-2 TRBV21-1 - few TGTGCCAGCAGCAATTCGGGGGAAAGGTACCCTGGTGGCTACACCTTC CASSNSGERYPGGYTF
TRBJ2-5 TRBV6-2/TRBV6-3 - few TGTGCCAGCAGTAAATTGCGGGAGACCCAGTACTTC CASSKLRETQYF
TRBJ2-2 TRBV18 - - TGTGCCAGCTCCCCCGCACGACAGGTCCCCGGGGAGCTGTTTTTT CASSPARQVPGELFF
TRBJ1-3 TRBV6-5 - - TGTGCCAGCAGTTATAGGGATACTGGAAACACCATATATTTT CASSYRDTGNTIYF
TRBJ2-7 TRBV4-2 TRBD1 - TGTGCCAGCAGCCAGTCTGGACAGGGAAGCTACGAGCAGTACTTC CASSQSGQGSYEQYF
TRBJ1-3 TRBV6-5 - - TGTGCCAGCAGTTACCTATACAGGGTTCGGTCGGGAAACACCATATATTTT CASSYLYRVRSGNTIYF
TRBJ1-1 TRBV7-9 - once TGTGCCAGCAGCTTAACGGCGGGGGACACTGAAGCTTTCTTT CASSLTAGDTEAFF
TRBJ2-3 TRBV7-3 - - TGTGCCAGCCCCAAGCCCCGCAGGGTAGGTTTT CASPKPRRVGF
TRBJ2-1 TRBV10-3 - - TGTGCCATCAGCCCCCGGCATGAGCAGTTCTTC CAISPRHEQFF
TRBJ2-1 TRBV29-1 - few TGCAGCGTTGTTTTGGGGGGATTCCAATCCGAGCAGTTCTTC CSVVLGGFQSEQFF
TRBJ2-5 TRBV29-1 - many TGCAGCGTTATCCGGGACGCGGGAAATCAAGAGACCCAGTACTTC CSVIRDAGNQETQYF
TRBJ2-7 TRBV29-1 TRBD1 - TGCAGCGTTGGGACCACAGGGGACCAGCCCTACGAGCAGTACTTC CSVGTTGDQPYEQYF
TRBJ1-2 TRBV3-1 - - TGTGCCAGCAGCCACGGATGGACCTATGGCTACACCTTC CASSHGWTYGYTF
TRBJ2-7 TRBV6-6 - - TGTGCCAGCAGCCCGCTCCACTACGAGCAGTACTTC CASSPLHYEQYF
TRBJ2-3 TRBV25-1 - few TGTGCCAGTACCCCAACCGCAGGGTTGAGCACAGATACGCAGTATTTT CASTPTAGLSTDTQYF
TRBJ2-7 TRBV12-3/TRBV12-4 - once TGTGCCAGCAGGAGGGGACTCGCCTACGAGCAGTACTTC CASRRGLAYEQYF
TRBJ2-3 TRBV20-1 - many TGCAGTGCTAGAAATAGCCGCACAGATACGCAGTATTTT CSARNSRTDTQYF
TRBJ2-1 TRBV28 - - TGTGCCAGCAGTTTACGACAGATAATCTACAATGAGCAGTTCTTC CASSLRQIIYNEQFF
TRBJ2-2 TRBV7-2 TRBD1 many TGTGCCAGCAGCTCAGGGGGCAGGTCGCACACCGGGGAGCTGTTTTTT CASSSGGRSHTGELFF
TRBJ2-3 TRBV5-1 TRBD1 - TGCGCCAGCAGCGTTGGGACAGACTCCCCCCCAGATACGCAGTATTTT CASSVGTDSPPDTQYF
TRBJ2-7 TRBV5-1 TRBD1 many TGCGCCAGCAGACCCGGGACAGGGGCCCACGAGCAGTACTTC CASRPGTGAHEQYF